Listed below are T cell receptor beta chains from one sample, sequenced in a study of shared clonotypes between healthy human individuals. The protocol was immunoSEQ multiplex PCR, while the TCRdb copy is restricted to in-frame clones and leaves out a portion. The sample lists hundreds of thousands of clones; around 73% were seen once. The sequencing sample was made of memory CD4+ T cells sorted from blood. The receptors were gathered from a woman aged 25 to 39 in good health. Each CDR3 is given with its conserved first and last residue. D genes are given only for firm matches. Rows give clone size only sometimes, using once, few, many, or a class for an expanded clone.

>TRBV27|TRBJ2-6|NA|NA
TGTGCCAGCAGTCGGGCTGGGGCCAACGTCCTGACTTTC
CASSRAGANVLTF
>TRBV11-2|TRBJ2-3|NA|NA
TGTGCCAGCAGCTTTTCTCCCACCGATACGCAGTATTTT
CASSFSPTDTQYF
>TRBV6-6|TRBJ2-2|NA|TRBD1
TGTGCCAGCATGGATACAGGGGCGCACACCGGGGAGCTGTTTTTT
CASMDTGAHTGELFF
>TRBV10-3|TRBJ2-1|NA|TRBD2
TGTGCCATCAAAGGACTAGCAGGCGACAATGAGCAGTTCTTC
CAIKGLAGDNEQFF
>TRBV29-1|TRBJ2-5|NA|TRBD1
TGCAGCGCAGGTGGACAGGGAGAGACCCAGTACTTC
CSAGGQGETQYF
>TRBV7-9|TRBJ1-3|few|NA
TGTGCCAGCAGCTATACACCCAGCTCTGGAAACACCATATATTTT
CASSYTPSSGNTIYF
>TRBV2|TRBJ2-7|NA|NA
TGTGCCAGCAGTGTTTGGGAGCAGTACTTC
CASSVWEQYF
>TRBV4-1|TRBJ1-2|NA|NA
TGCGCCAGCAGCCATCCCCTCAGCGTGGCCCGGGATGGCTACACCTTC
CASSHPLSVARDGYTF
>TRBV2|TRBJ2-1|NA|NA
TGTGCCAGCAGTGAGAATGTCCCACTTGAGCAGTTCTTC
CASSENVPLEQFF
>TRBV25-1|TRBJ2-5|NA|TRBD1
TGTGCCAGCAGTGAACCGGGACAGATACAAGAGACCCAGTACTTC
CASSEPGQIQETQYF
>TRBV27|TRBJ2-1|NA|TRBD2
TGTGCCAGCAGTTTCCGCCCTAGACTAGCGGGATCCCATGAGCAGTTCTTC
CASSFRPRLAGSHEQFF
>TRBV14|TRBJ2-5|NA|NA
TGTGCCAGCAGCCAAGATTGGGTGTCTCAGGAGACCCAGTACTTC
CASSQDWVSQETQYF
>TRBV14|TRBJ1-1|NA|TRBD1
TGTGCCAGCAGCCGAACAAACTACAGGGGAATGAACACTGAAGCTTTCTTT
CASSRTNYRGMNTEAFF
>TRBV28|TRBJ1-2|once|NA
TGTGCCAGCAGTTCCGGGACAAGGGATTTCTATGGCTACACCTTC
CASSSGTRDFYGYTF
>TRBV29-1|TRBJ2-3|NA|NA
TGCAGCGTTGAAGAAGGGGCGGACCAGACGGGTACGCAGTATTTT
CSVEEGADQTGTQYF
>TRBV13|TRBJ2-5|NA|TRBD2
TGTGCCAGCAGCCTCAGGACTAGCGGGAGTTGGGAGACCCAGTACTTC
CASSLRTSGSWETQYF
>TRBV28|TRBJ1-5|many|TRBD1
TGTGCCAGCAGGACAGGGGCCTCCGGCAATCAGCCCCAGCATTTT
CASRTGASGNQPQHF
>TRBV29-1|TRBJ2-6|NA|TRBD1
TGCAGCGTGGGGGACAGGCCTACTTACTCTGGGGCCAACGTCCTGACTTTC
CSVGDRPTYSGANVLTF
>TRBV28|TRBJ2-7|few|TRBD2
TGTGCCAGCAGTTTTCTTTCTGCGGGAGGCGTATACGAGCAGTACTTC
CASSFLSAGGVYEQYF
>TRBV19|TRBJ1-1|NA|NA
TGTGCCAGTAGTGAGGGGCCGAACACTGAAGCTTTCTTT
CASSEGPNTEAFF
>TRBV4-1|TRBJ2-5|NA|NA
TGCGCCAGCAGCCCTCGTCCTATAGGCGGTTTACGGGGCGAAGAGACCCAGTACTTC
CASSPRPIGGLRGEETQYF
>TRBV14|TRBJ1-1|NA|NA
NA
CASSQVGRGIGF
>TRBV19|TRBJ1-2|once|NA
TGTGCCAGTAGCCCGGATAACTATGGCTACACCTTC
CASSPDNYGYTF
>TRBV18|TRBJ1-5|once|NA
TGTGCCAGCTCACCACCAGGATTTTCGACAACCGCGAAGCCCCAGCATTTT
CASSPPGFSTTAKPQHF
>TRBV4-2|TRBJ1-5|NA|NA
TGTGCCAGCAGCCAAGATGAGTGGACTCAGCCCCAGCATTTT
CASSQDEWTQPQHF
>TRBV5-1|TRBJ2-3|once|TRBD1
TGCGCCAGCAGCCCCTACGGGACAGGGGGACAAGATACGCAGTATTTT
CASSPYGTGGQDTQYF
>TRBV6-6|TRBJ2-1|NA|TRBD2
TGTGCCAGCAGTTACGTCGGGAGGAGGTACAATGAGCAGTTCTTC
CASSYVGRRYNEQFF
>TRBV28|TRBJ2-7|few|TRBD2
TGTGCCAGCAGTTCACCGGGACTATCTTACGAGCAGTACTTC
CASSSPGLSYEQYF
>TRBV14|TRBJ2-7|NA|NA
TGTGCCAGCAGCCGCCAATCCGGTGGCTCCTACGAGCAGTACTTC
CASSRQSGGSYEQYF
>TRBV9|TRBJ2-2|many|NA
TGTGCCAGCAGCGCACAGGGAGTCGGGGAGCTGTTTTTT
CASSAQGVGELFF
>TRBV25-1|TRBJ1-4|NA|TRBD1
TGTGCCAGCAGTGAAGGACAGGCCTCAACTAATGAAAAACTGTTTTTT
CASSEGQASTNEKLFF
>TRBV28|TRBJ2-5|NA|TRBD1
TGTGCCACTAGGACAGGGCAAGAGACCCAGTACTTC
CATRTGQETQYF
>TRBV6-5|TRBJ2-7|NA|NA
TGTGCCAGCGACATCACCTACGAGCAGTACTTC
CASDITYEQYF
>TRBV4-2|TRBJ2-7|NA|NA
TGTGCCAGCAGCCAAGAGAGCAGGGCCCACGAGCAGTACTTC
CASSQESRAHEQYF
>TRBV20-1|TRBJ2-3|once|TRBD2
TGCAGTGCTAGGAAGCGGGAGACGGAGTATTTT
CSARKRETEYF
>TRBV5-1|TRBJ2-7|NA|NA
TGCGCCAGCAGCTTGGGAGGTTCCGGGAATGACTACGAGCAGTACTTC
CASSLGGSGNDYEQYF
>TRBV7-6|TRBJ1-5|NA|NA
TGTGCCAGCAGCTTAGGAGAGGGGCAGCCCCAGCATTTT
CASSLGEGQPQHF
>TRBV7-2|TRBJ2-2|once|NA
TGTGCCAGCAGCACCGGGACTCTACTGAGGGGGGAGCTGTTTTTT
CASSTGTLLRGELFF
>TRBV28|TRBJ2-1|NA|TRBD2
TGTGCCAGCAGTCCAGTATTACTAGCGGGAGTCTTC
CASSPVLLAGVF
>TRBV6-1|TRBJ1-5|NA|TRBD1
TGTGCCAGCAGTGGACAGGGGGATCAGCCCCAGCATTTT
CASSGQGDQPQHF
>TRBV6-5|TRBJ2-5|NA|NA
TGTGCCAGCAGTCCACTCCGCCGGACTCAAGAGACCCAGTACTTC
CASSPLRRTQETQYF
>TRBV5-1|TRBJ1-5|NA|NA
TGCGCCAGCAGCTTGGAGGGATACGGCAATCAGCCCCAGCATTTT
CASSLEGYGNQPQHF
>TRBV4-2|TRBJ2-7|NA|TRBD1
TGTGCCAGCAGCCAAGGCCTTCTCCGGGACAGACCACCCGAGCAGTACTTC
CASSQGLLRDRPPEQYF
>TRBV10-3|TRBJ2-2|NA|TRBD1
TGTGCCATCAGTGACCCCCTCAGATCCGGGACAGGGGGCAGGGGCGGGGAGCTGTTTTTT
CAISDPLRSGTGGRGGELFF
>TRBV28|TRBJ2-7|NA|TRBD2
TGTGCCAGCAGTCTAGGGACTAGCGGGAGCATCAGCGAGCAGTACTTC
CASSLGTSGSISEQYF
>TRBV7-9|TRBJ2-7|once|TRBD1
TGTGCCAGCAGCTCACCAAAGGGACAGAGCTCCTACGAGCAGTACTTC
CASSSPKGQSSYEQYF
>TRBV7-9|TRBJ2-2|few|NA
TGTGCCAGCAGCTTAGCTCGTTCGAGAAACACCGGGGAGCTGTTTTTT
CASSLARSRNTGELFF